This is a list of T cell receptor beta chains from one sample in a study of blood T cell repertoires in COVID-19. Sequencing was performed with immunoSEQ multiplex PCR; in TCRdb, only in-frame clones are kept and a portion is missing. Counted here are about 24,000 clones, roughly nine tenths occurring once; the ten biggest clones make up approximately 25%. Material: peripheral blood. The receptors stem from a man in his 70s with COVID-19, enrolled during active disease. The CDR3 runs from the conserved cysteine through the conserved F or W. A D gene is named only where the DNA matches it firmly. Only some rows state a clone size, as once, few, many or a class for expanded clones.

once	TRBJ2-7	TRBV30	.	17	TGTGCCTGGAGTGGCCCTGCGCCGGGACACCCATCCTACGAGCAGTACTTC	CAWSGPAPGHPSYEQYF
.	TRBJ2-7	TRBV6-5	TRBD2	14	TGTGCCACCTCGCGGACTAGCGGGGGTGACGAGCAGTACTTC	CATSRTSGGDEQYF
.	TRBJ2-1	TRBV7-2	.	15	TGTGCCAGCAGCTTAGGTCAGGGCAGGTACAATGAGCAGTTCTTC	CASSLGQGRYNEQFF
once	TRBJ1-6	TRBV2	.	14	TGTGCCAGCAGCGTAATCTCCTATAATTCACCCCTCCACTTT	CASSVISYNSPLHF
.	TRBJ2-7	TRBV5-1	TRBD2	14	TGCGCCAGCAGCCCCCGGGAGGGTGGATACGAGCAGTACTTC	CASSPREGGYEQYF
.	TRBJ2-5	TRBV3-1/TRBV3-2	TRBD2	17	TGTGCCAGCAGTCGACTAGCGGGAGGGCCGGGGCAAGAGACCCAGTACTTC	CASSRLAGGPGQETQYF
.	TRBJ2-7	TRBV7-8	TRBD1	14	TGTGCCAGCAGCTTAAGCGGACAGGACTACGAGCAGTACTTC	CASSLSGQDYEQYF
.	TRBJ2-3	TRBV27	TRBD1	14	TGTGCCAGCAGTTTTCAGGGGGCGCGAGATACGCAGTATTTT	CASSFQGARDTQYF
.	TRBJ1-1	TRBV18	TRBD1	17	TGTGCCAGCTCACCAAACGGACAGGGGCTTGGAAACACTGAAGCTTTCTTT	CASSPNGQGLGNTEAFF
once	TRBJ2-7	TRBV5-1	TRBD1	15	TGCGCCAGCAGCCCGGGACAGGGCACAACCTACGAGCAGTACTTC	CASSPGQGTTYEQYF
.	TRBJ2-7	TRBV5-1	TRBD2	14	TGCGCCAGCAGTCCCAGCGGGACCCTCTACGAGCAGTACTTC	CASSPSGTLYEQYF
.	TRBJ2-1	TRBV7-9	TRBD1	15	TGTGCCAGCAGCTTCGGGACAGCGGCCTACAATGAGCAGTTCTTC	CASSFGTAAYNEQFF
.	TRBJ1-5	TRBV7-8	TRBD1	16	TGTGCCAGCAGGCTCACAGGGGGCCTTGAGAATCAGCCCCAGCATTTT	CASRLTGGLENQPQHF
.	TRBJ1-5	TRBV20-1	.	13	TGCAGTGCTAGTACCAGGACTTATCAGCCCCAGCATTTT	CSASTRTYQPQHF
.	TRBJ1-5	TRBV18	.	14	TGTGCCAGCTCGCAGGGACTCGGGGGGCAGCCCCAGCATTTT	CASSQGLGGQPQHF
.	TRBJ2-3	TRBV5-1	.	12	TGCGCCAGCAGCTTGGAGAGGAACACGCAGTATTTT	CASSLERNTQYF
.	TRBJ1-3	TRBV5-1	.	15	TGCGCCAGCAGCTTGGCGGGGGGCTCTGGAAACACCATATATTTT	CASSLAGGSGNTIYF
.	TRBJ2-7	TRBV5-1	TRBD2	15	TGCGCCAGCAGGCAAGGACTAGCGGCTTCCTACGAGCAGTACTTC	CASRQGLAASYEQYF